This T cell receptor beta chain was profiled in a study of T-cell memory formation after mild COVID-19 (dated by TCRdb to the early 2020s). A note on the overall study: Most TCR sequence clusters were specific to one of the two donors. In two donors, T-cell clones that expanded and contracted after mild COVID-19 were tracked by sequencing TCRalpha and TCRbeta repertoires over time. The cohort comprised two young, previously healthy adult volunteers, one female and one male. Findings and caveats that apply to the study as a whole: From day 15 to 85, contracting clones showed balanced CD4/CD8 phenotypes, whereas a second wave of clones that expanded from day 15 to 37 leaned towards CD4+. The study covered only a couple of mild cases, and larger cohorts including severe cases with pre-infection samples were considered necessary. Some responding clones were found in pre-infection memory, which suggests that pre-existing cross-reactive memory T cells took part in the SARS-CoV-2 response. SARS-CoV-2 specificity was not confirmed for the second-wave clones peaking on day 37. Contracting CD4+ clones were located mainly in the CM and EM memory subsets, whereas CD8+ clones were found to be enriched in EMRA.

As regards this clonotype: The specificity of this receptor is unknown. Per-base quality was not reported, and no clone a single base away is much larger than it.

Ficoll-Paque density gradient centrifugation was the method used to isolate PBMCs. The CDR3 numbers 12 residues from cysteine through phenylalanine. The sequence is cut down to CDR3 DNA, 36 bases in frame from base 1. V and J lose 5 bases and 4 bases, and a span of 9 bases separates them. CDR1 and CDR2, looked up from the germline V gene (reference sequence), are SEHNR and FQNEAQ. The listed sequencing device is Illumina NovaSeq 6000. Using 5'RACE with constant-segment primers, TCRalpha and TCRbeta cDNA libraries were constructed, with sample barcodes and unique molecular identifiers added in the process. Trizol reagent was used to extract RNA from every sample. Library amplification was performed in two PCR steps, and a second sample barcode and Illumina TruSeq adapters were introduced in the second step. Libraries were sequenced on an Illumina NovaSeq with 2 x 150 bp paired-end reads. Turning to the authors' computational methods: The reads were demultiplexed and collapsed into UMI-guided consensus sequences using migec v1.2.7. Using mixcr v2.1.11, the UMI consensuses were aligned to TRA and TRB V and J templates and assembled into clonotypes. A clonotype was counted as expanded or contracted only if both edgeR and NoisET called the change significant, with noise models trained on biological replicates. For edgeR calls, the thresholds were a false discovery rate-adjusted p below 0.01 and a log2 fold-change of 1. As an exploratory analysis of dynamics, max-normalized trajectories of the 1000 most abundant clonotypes were examined with PCA combined with hierarchical clustering. The CD4 or CD8 phenotype of responding clones was assigned using the separately sequenced CD4+ and CD8+ repertoires. TCRdb itself trimmed the public reads at Q25 with fastp, ran MiXCR and retained productive beta chains. Rows are combined by CDR3 protein, so each entry shows the most common genes and DNA. Here the V and J calls rest on TCRdb's processing, not on the authors' analysis. The sample yields approximately 440,000 distinct CDR3 sequences; about 20% were counted once. The ten largest clones add up to 7.5% to 9.5% of the sample.

Recombination joined TRBV7-9 with TRBJ2-7; confidence is insufficient to name the D gene. Sequenced material: PBMCs or a T cell subset sorted from them (not recorded which). This receptor was obtained from an adult woman who had mild COVID-19 (a few samples of this study predate the infection). The sample titles of this study are shuffled in the database, so cell type and time point are left out; the donor was told from shared clones. The CDR3 in this case is CASSDTYYEQYF. The bases are TGTGCCAGCAGCGACACCTATTACGAGCAGTACTTC.